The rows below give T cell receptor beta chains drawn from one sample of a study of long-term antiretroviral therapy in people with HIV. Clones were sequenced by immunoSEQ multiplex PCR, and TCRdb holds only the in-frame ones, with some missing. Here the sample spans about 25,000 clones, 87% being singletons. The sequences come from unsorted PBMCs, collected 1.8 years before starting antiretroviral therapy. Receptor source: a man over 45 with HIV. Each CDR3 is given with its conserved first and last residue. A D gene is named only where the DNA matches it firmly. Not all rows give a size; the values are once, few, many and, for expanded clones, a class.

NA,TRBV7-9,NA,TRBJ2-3,CASSAPEVGQFGHADTQYF,TGTGCCAGCAGCGCCCCCGAGGTGGGGCAGTTCGGGCACGCAGATACGCAGTATTTT
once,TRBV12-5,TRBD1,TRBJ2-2,CASGLQGANTGELFF,TGTGCTAGTGGTTTGCAGGGGGCGAACACCGGGGAGCTGTTTTTT
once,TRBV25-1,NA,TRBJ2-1,CANDATSPPRQFF,TGTGCCAACGACGCAACTAGTCCGCCCCGGCAGTTCTTC
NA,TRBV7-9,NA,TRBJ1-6,CASSLGGSSPLHF,TGTGCCAGCAGCTTAGGCGGGTCTTCACCCCTCCACTTT
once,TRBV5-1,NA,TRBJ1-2,CASSSTYTGAGGYTF,TGCGCCAGCAGCTCAACTTATACGGGGGCGGGTGGCTACACCTTC
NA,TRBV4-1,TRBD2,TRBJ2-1,CASSQDIRDYGFF,TGCGCCAGCAGCCAAGATATTCGGGACTATGGGTTCTTC
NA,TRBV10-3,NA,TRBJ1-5,CAISVGTREGQPQHF,TGTGCCATCAGTGTAGGGACGCGGGAGGGGCAGCCCCAGCATTTT
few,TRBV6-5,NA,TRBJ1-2,CASSSRTVLYGYTF,TGTGCCAGCAGCTCGCGGACAGTCCTCTATGGCTACACCTTC
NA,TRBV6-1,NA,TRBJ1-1,CASSEGGNTEAFF,TGTGCCAGCAGTGAAGGTGGGAACACTGAAGCTTTCTTT
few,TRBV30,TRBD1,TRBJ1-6,CAWTTWGQGYNSPLHF,TGTGCCTGGACCACATGGGGACAGGGGTATAATTCACCCCTCCACTTT
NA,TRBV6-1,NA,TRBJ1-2,CASNGPEGYNYGYTF,TGTGCCAGCAACGGACCAGAGGGTTATAACTATGGCTACACCTTC
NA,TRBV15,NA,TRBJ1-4,CATSRDNEKLFF,TGTGCCACCAGCAGAGATAATGAAAAACTGTTTTTT
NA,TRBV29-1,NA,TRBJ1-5,CSVAPAGDGQPQHF,TGCAGCGTTGCCCCGGCAGGGGACGGTCAGCCCCAGCATTTT
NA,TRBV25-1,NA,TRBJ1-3,CASSDKRIYSGNTIYF,TGTGCCAGCAGTGATAAGCGAATCTACTCTGGAAACACCATATATTTT
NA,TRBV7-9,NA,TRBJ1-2,CASSLARTELYGYTF,TGTGCCAGCAGCTTAGCGAGGACAGAGCTCTATGGCTACACCTTC
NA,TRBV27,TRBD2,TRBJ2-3,CASREAGGSTDTQYF,TGTGCCAGCAGGGAAGCGGGAGGGAGCACAGATACGCAGTATTTT
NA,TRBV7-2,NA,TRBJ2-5,CASSWRTRGETQYF,TGTGCCAGCAGCTGGAGGACGAGGGGTGAGACCCAGTACTTC
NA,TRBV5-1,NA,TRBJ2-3,CASSLDPGPDTQYF,TGCGCCAGCAGCTTAGACCCGGGGCCAGATACGCAGTATTTT
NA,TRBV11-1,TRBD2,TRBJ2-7,CASSSLAGGPPYEQYF,TGTGCCAGCAGCTCGCTAGCGGGAGGGCCTCCCTACGAGCAGTACTTC
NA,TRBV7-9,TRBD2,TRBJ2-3,CASSLGGASGRTDTQYF,TGTGCCAGCAGCCTGGGTGGGGCTAGCGGTCGCACAGATACGCAGTATTTT